This T cell receptor (beta chain) was profiled in a study of spatial heterogeneity in lung cancer. Study as a whole: Any follow-up PBMC samples that were available went on to be sequenced, and the median time to follow-up was two to three years after resection. Detected beta-chain sequences consistently exceeded alpha-chain sequences. Study-level points and caveats: Resection saw ubiquitous expanded tumor TCRs appear in blood more than follow-up did.

This clonotype appeared a few times. The antigen is not known. The germline V and J ends were trimmed by 4 bases and 5 bases, with 8 bases remaining between them. The germline V gene encodes CDR1 LGHNA and CDR2 YNFKEQ. The CDR3 spans 13 residues. The time point is: blood at routine non-recurrence follow-up after resection. TCR cDNA molecules were tagged individually, and each one carried a unique molecular identifier. TCRdb re-called the 5' RACE reads with MiXCR, one entry per CDR3 protein. The sample consists of under 150,000 distinct CDR3 sequences, 10% to 14% of them appearing once. V is TRBV4-2 and J is TRBJ1-4, with a tentative D call TRBD1 (6 bases). The sample here was PBMCs, taken at follow-up. The sequence came from a female donor with early-stage non-small cell lung cancer. CDR3 sequence: CASSRGANEKLFF. In nucleotides, the CDR3 is TGTGCCAGCAGCCGGGGGGCCAATGAAAAACTGTTTTTT.